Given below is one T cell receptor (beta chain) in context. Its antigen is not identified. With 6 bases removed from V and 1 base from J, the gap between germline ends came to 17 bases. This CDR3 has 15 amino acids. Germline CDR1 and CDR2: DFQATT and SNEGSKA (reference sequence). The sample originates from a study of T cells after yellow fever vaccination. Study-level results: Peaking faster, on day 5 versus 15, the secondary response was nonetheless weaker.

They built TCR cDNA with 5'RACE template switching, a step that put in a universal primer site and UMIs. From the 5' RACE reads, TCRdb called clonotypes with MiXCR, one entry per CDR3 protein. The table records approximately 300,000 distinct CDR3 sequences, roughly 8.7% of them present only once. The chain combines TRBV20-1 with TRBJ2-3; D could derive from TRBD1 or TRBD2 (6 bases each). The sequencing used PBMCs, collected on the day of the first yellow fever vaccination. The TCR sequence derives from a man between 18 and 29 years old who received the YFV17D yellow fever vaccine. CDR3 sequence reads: CSALAGGGGTDTQYF. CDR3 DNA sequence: TGCAGTGCCCTTGCCGGGGGCGGGGGCACAGATACGCAGTATTTT.